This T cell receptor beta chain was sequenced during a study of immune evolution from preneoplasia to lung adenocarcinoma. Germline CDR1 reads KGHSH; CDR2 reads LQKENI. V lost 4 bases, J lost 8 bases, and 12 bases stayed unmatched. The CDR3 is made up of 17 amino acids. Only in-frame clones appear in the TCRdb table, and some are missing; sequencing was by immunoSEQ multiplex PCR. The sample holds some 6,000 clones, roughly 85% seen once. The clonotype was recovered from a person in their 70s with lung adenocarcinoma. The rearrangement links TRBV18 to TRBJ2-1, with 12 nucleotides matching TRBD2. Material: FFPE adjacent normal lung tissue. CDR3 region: CASSLVWTSGKADEQFF. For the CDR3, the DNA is TGTGCCAGCTCACTTGTCTGGACTAGCGGGAAGGCTGATGAGCAGTTCTTC.